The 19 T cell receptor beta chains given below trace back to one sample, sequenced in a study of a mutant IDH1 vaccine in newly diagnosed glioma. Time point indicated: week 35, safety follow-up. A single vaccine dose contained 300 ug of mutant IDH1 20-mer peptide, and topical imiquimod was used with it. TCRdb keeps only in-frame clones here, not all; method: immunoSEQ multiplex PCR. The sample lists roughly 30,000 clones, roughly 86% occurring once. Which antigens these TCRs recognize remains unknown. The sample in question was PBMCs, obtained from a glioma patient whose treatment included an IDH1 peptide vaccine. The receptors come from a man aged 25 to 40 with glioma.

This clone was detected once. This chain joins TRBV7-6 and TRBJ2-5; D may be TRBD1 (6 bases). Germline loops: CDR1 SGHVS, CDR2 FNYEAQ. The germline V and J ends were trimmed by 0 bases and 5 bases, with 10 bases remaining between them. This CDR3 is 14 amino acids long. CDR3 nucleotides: TGTGCCAGCAGCTTAGCGGCGAGGGGGGAGACCCAGTACTTC. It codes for CASSLAARGETQYF.

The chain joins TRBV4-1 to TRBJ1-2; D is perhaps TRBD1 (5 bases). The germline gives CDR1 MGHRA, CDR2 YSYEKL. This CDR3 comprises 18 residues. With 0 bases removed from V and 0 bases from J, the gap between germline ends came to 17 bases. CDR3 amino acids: CASSQDRRGAAANYGYTF. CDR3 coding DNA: TGCGCCAGCAGCCAAGATAGAAGAGGGGCCGCAGCTAACTATGGCTACACCTTC.

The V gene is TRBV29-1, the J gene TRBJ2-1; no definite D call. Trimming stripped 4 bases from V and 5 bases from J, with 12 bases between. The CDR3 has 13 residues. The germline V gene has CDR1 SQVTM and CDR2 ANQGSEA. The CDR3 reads CSVAAGAHNEQFF. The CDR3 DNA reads TGCAGCGTTGCGGCAGGAGCTCACAATGAGCAGTTCTTC.

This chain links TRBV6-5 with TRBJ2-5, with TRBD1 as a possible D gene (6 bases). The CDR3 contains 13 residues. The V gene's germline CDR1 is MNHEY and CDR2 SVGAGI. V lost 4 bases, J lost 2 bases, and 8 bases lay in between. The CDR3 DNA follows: TGTGCCAGCAGTTCCGGACAGCAAGAGACCCAGTACTTC. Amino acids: CASSSGQQETQYF.

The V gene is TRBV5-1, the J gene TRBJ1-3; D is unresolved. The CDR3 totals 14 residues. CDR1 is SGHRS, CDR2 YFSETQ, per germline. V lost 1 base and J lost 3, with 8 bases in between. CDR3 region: CASSLSGFGNTIYF. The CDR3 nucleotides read TGCGCCAGCAGCTTGTCAGGTTTTGGAAACACCATATATTTT.

The CDR3: CASSLTGGGEKLFF. The CDR3 bases are TGCGCCAGCAGCTTGACAGGGGGTGGTGAAAAACTGTTTTTT. V is TRBV5-1 and J is TRBJ1-4; TRBD1 agrees at 8 bases. CDR3 length: 14 residues. J lost 7 bases, V lost 1 base, and 3 bases had no gene match. Germline V CDR1 and CDR2: SGHRS, YFSETQ.

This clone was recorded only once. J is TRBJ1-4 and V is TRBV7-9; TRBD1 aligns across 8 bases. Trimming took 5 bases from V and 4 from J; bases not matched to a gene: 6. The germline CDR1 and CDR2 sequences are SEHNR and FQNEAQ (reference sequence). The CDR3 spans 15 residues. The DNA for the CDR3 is TGTGCCAGCAGCGGCATGGGACAGGATAATGAAAAACTGTTTTTT. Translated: CASSGMGQDNEKLFF. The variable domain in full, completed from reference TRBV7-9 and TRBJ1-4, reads DTGVSQNPRHKITKRGQNVTFRCDPISEHNRLYWYRQTLGQGPEFLTYFQNEAQLEKSRLLSDRFSAERPKGSFSTLEIQRTEQGDSAMYLCASSGMGQDNEKLFFGSGTQLSVL.

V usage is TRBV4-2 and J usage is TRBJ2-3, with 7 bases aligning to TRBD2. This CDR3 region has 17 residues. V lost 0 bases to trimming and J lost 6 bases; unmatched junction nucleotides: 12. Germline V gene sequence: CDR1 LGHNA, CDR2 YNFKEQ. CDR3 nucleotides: TGTGCCAGCAGCCAAGATACGGGCGGCGGGAGAGGGGATACGCAGTATTTT. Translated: CASSQDTGGGRGDTQYF.

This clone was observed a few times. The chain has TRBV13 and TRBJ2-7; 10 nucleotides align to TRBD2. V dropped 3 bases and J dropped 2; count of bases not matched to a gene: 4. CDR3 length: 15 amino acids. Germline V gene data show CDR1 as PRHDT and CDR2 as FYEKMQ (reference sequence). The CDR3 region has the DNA TGTGCCAGCAGCTTTGGACTAGCGGATACCTACGAGCAGTACTTC. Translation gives CASSFGLADTYEQYF.

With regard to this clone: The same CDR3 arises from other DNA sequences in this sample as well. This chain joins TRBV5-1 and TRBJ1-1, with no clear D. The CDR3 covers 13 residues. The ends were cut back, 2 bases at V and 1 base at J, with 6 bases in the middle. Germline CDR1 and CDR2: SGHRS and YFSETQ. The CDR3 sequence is CASSLAPNTEAFF. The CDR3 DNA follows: TGCGCCAGCAGCTTAGCCCCGAACACTGAAGCTTTCTTT.

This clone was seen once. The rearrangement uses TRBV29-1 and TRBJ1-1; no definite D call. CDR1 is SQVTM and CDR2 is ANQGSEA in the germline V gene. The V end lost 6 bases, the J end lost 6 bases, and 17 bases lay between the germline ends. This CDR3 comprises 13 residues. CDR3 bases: TGCAGCGTCGACGGCCCTGGAGTCGCTGAAGCTTTCTTT. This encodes CSVDGPGVAEAFF.

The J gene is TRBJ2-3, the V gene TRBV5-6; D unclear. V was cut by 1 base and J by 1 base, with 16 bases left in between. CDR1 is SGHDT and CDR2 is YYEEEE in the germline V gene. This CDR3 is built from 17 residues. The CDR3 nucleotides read TGTGCCAGCAGCTTGACCCGAAGCGCTTTCCGCACAGATACGCAGTATTTT. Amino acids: CASSLTRSAFRTDTQYF.

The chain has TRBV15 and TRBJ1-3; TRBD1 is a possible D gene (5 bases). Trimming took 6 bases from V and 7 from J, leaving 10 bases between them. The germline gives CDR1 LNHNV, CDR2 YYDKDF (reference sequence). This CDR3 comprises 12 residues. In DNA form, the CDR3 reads TGTGCCACCAGAGAAGGGGTGAACACCATATATTTT. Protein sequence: CATREGVNTIYF.

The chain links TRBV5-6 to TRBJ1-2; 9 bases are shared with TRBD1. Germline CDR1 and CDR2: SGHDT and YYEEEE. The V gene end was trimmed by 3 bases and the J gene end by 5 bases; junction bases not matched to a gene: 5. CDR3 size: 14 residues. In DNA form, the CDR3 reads TGTGCCAGCAGCTCGGGACAGGGCCCTTATGGCTACACCTTC. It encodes CASSSGQGPYGYTF. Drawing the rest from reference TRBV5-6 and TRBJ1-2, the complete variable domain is DAGVTQSPTHLIKTRGQQVTLRCSPKSGHDTVSWYQQALGQGPQFIFQYYEEEERQRGNFPDRFSGHQFPNYSSELNVNALLLGDSALYLCASSSGQGPYGYTFGSGTRLTVV.

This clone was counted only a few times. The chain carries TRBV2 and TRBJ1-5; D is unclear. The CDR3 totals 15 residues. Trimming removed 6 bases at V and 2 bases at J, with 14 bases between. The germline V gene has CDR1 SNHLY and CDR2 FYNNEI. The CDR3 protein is CASRQYTRGNQPQHF. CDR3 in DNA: TGTGCCAGCAGGCAATATACGCGGGGCAATCAGCCCCAGCATTTT.

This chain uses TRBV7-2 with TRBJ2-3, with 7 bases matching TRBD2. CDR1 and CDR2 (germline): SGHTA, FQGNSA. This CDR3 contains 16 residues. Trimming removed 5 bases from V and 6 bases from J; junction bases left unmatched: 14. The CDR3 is CASSLSPAGPGDTQYF. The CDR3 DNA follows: TGTGCCAGCAGCCTCAGCCCAGCGGGACCTGGCGATACGCAGTATTTT.

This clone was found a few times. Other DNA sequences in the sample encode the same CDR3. The CDR3 here is CASSRGANNYGYTF. DNA for the CDR3: TGTGCCAGCTCAAGGGGGGCTAACAACTATGGCTACACCTTC. The chain carries TRBV18 and TRBJ1-2, with D perhaps TRBD1 (6 bases). The CDR3 runs 14 residues. Germline CDR1 is KGHSH and CDR2 is LQKENI. Trimming cost V 5 bases and J 2 bases, with 12 bases left between them.

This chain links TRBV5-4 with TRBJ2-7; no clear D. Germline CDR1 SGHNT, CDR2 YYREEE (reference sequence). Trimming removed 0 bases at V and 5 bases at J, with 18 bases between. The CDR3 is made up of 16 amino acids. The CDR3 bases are TGTGCCAGCAGCTTGGAGCCCACCCGGAGAGGCGACGAGCAGTACTTC. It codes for CASSLEPTRRGDEQYF.

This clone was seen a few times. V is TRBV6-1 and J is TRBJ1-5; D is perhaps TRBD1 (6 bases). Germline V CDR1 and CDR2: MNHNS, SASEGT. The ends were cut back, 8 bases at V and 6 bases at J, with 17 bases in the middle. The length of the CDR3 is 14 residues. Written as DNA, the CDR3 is TGTGCCAGCGGCCTAGGGGGGTGGGGTCAGCCCCAGCATTTT. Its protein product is CASGLGGWGQPQHF.